By sample fraction, the clone carrying this T cell receptor (beta chain) is medium-sized. The repertoire was sequenced with immunoSEQ multiplex PCR; TCRdb's copy has only in-frame clones and lacks some. The repertoire has tens of thousands of clones, about 88% of them found once; the top ten carry under 6.5%. The data are from a study of technical replicates of blood from a handful of donors. The CDR3 length is 14 residues. CDR1 is LNHNV, CDR2 YYDKDF, per germline (reference sequence). The J segment lost 5 bases and the V segment lost 1 base, leaving 4 bases of the junction unmatched. The sequence derives from a human donor in good health. Some clones in this sample may be carry-over from other donors' samples. V gene TRBV15 combines with J gene TRBJ2-7, with 8 bases fitting TRBD1. Sequenced sample: PBMCs. In nucleotides, the CDR3 is TGTGCCACCAGCAGAGGAGACAGGGGTCACGAGCAGTACTTC. It specifies CATSRGDRGHEQYF.